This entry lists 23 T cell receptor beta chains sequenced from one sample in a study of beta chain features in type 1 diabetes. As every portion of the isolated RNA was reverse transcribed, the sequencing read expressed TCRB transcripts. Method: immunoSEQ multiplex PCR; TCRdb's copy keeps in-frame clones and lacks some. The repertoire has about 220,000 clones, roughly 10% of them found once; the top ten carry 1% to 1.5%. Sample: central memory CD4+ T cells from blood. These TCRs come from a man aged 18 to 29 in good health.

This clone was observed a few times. The CDR3 nucleotides are TGCAGCGTTGCGTGGACTAGCGGCTACAATGAGCAGTTCTTC. It specifies CSVAWTSGYNEQFF. This sequence joins TRBV29-1 and TRBJ2-1, with 10 bases that match TRBD2. The CDR3 has 14 residues. Germline-derived CDR1 and CDR2 are SQVTM and ANQGSEA. V shed 4 bases, J shed 3 bases, and the junction held 3 bases outside the gene matches.

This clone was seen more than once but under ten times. In DNA, the CDR3 is TGTGCCAGCAGCTTCCAGCGGGTGGCCTACAATGAGCAGTTCTTC. It yields the protein CASSFQRVAYNEQFF. This chain connects TRBV11-2 to TRBJ2-1, with TRBD2 as a possible D gene (6 bases). The ends were cut back, 3 bases at V and 2 bases at J, with 11 bases in the middle. The CDR3 loop spans 15 amino acids. Germline-derived CDR1 and CDR2 are SGHAT and FQNNGV.

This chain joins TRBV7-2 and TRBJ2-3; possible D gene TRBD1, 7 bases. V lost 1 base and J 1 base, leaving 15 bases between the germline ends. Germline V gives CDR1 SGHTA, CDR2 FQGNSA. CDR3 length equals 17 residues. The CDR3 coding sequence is TGTGCCAGCAGCTTAGTCCGGACAGGAGGGGGCACAGATACGCAGTATTTT. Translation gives CASSLVRTGGGTDTQYF.

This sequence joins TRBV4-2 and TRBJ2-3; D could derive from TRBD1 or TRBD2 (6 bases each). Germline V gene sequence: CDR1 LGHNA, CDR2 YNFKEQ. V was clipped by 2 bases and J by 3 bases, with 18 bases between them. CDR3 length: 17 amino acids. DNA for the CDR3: TGTGCCAGCAGCCAACATCTTCGGGGGACAAGGACAGATACGCAGTATTTT. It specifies CASSQHLRGTRTDTQYF.

The CDR3 sequence: CASSERLAGVDEQYF. The CDR3 region has the DNA TGCGCCAGCAGTGAAAGACTAGCGGGAGTAGACGAGCAGTACTTC. The chain combines TRBV10-1 with TRBJ2-7, with TRBD2 matching over 12 bases. Trimming removed 3 bases from V and 5 bases from J; junction bases left unmatched: 5. Per germline, CDR1 WNHNN and CDR2 SYGVQD (reference sequence). The CDR3 spans 15 residues.

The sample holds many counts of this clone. The CDR3 nucleotides read TGTGCCAGCAGCCAATCAGGGAGCAATCAGCCCCAGCATTTT. Translated: CASSQSGSNQPQHF. V gene TRBV16 combines with J gene TRBJ1-5; no clear D. V gave up 0 bases and J gave up 1 base, with 4 bases separating them. Germline V CDR1 and CDR2: KGHSY, FQNENV. The CDR3 is 14 residues long.

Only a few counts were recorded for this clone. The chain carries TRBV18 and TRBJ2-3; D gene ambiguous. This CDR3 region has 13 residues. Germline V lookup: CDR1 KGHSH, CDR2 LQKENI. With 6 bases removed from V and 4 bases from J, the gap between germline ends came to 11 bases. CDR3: CASSERSPDTQYF. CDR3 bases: TGTGCCAGCTCCGAACGGAGCCCAGATACGCAGTATTTT.

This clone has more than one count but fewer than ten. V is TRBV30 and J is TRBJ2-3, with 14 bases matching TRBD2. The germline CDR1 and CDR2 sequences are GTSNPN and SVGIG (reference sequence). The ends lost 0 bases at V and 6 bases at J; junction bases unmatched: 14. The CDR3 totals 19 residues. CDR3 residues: CAWSVPLAGLAGVGDTQYF. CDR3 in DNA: TGTGCCTGGAGTGTACCCCTCGCGGGACTAGCGGGAGTAGGGGATACGCAGTATTTT.

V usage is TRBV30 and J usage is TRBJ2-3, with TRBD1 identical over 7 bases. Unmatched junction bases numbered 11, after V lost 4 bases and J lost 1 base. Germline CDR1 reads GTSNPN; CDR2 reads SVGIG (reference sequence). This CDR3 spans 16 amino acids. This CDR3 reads CAWTSDRARGTDTQYF. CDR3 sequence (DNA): TGTGCCTGGACCAGCGACAGGGCTCGTGGCACAGATACGCAGTATTTT. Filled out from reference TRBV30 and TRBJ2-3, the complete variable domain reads SQTIHQWPATLVQPVGSPLSLECTVEGTSNPNLYWYRQAAGRGLQLLFYSVGIGQISSEVPQNLSASRPQDRQFILSSKKLLLSDSGFYLCAWTSDRARGTDTQYFGPGTRLTVL.

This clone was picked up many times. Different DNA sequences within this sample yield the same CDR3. The CDR3 nucleotides are TGTGCCATCAGTGAAGGCGGCGCCACCTACGAGCAGTACTTC. Amino acids: CAISEGGATYEQYF. The genes are TRBV10-3 and TRBJ2-7; D unresolved. The CDR3 spans 14 residues. Germline V gene sequence: CDR1 ENHRY, CDR2 SYGVKD. V lost 3 bases to trimming and J lost 2 bases, with 11 bases between them.

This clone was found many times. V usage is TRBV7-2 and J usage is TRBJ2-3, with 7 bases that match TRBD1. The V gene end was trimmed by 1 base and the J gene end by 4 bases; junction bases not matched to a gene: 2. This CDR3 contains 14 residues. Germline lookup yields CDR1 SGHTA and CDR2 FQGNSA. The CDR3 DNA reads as TGTGCCAGCAGCTTAGAGCAGGGGGCAGATACGCAGTATTTT. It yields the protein CASSLEQGADTQYF.

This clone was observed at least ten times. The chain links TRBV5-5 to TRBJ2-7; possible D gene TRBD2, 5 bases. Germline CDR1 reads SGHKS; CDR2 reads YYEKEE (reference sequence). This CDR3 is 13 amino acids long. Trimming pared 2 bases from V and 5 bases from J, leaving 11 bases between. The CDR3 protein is CASSLVSEDEQYF. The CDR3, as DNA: TGTGCCAGCAGCTTAGTGTCGGAGGACGAGCAGTACTTC. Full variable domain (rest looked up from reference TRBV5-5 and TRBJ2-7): DAGVTQSPTHLIKTRGQQVTLRCSPISGHKSVSWYQQVLGQGPQFIFQYYEKEERGRGNFPDRFSARQFPNYSSELNVNALLLGDSALYLCASSLVSEDEQYFGPGTRLTVT.

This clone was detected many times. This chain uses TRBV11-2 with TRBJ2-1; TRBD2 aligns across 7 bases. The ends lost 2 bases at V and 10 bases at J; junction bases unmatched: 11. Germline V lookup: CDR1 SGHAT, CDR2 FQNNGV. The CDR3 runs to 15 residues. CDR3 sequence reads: CASSLNWGIAGEQFF. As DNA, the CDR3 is TGTGCCAGCAGCTTAAATTGGGGAATAGCGGGCGAGCAGTTCTTC.

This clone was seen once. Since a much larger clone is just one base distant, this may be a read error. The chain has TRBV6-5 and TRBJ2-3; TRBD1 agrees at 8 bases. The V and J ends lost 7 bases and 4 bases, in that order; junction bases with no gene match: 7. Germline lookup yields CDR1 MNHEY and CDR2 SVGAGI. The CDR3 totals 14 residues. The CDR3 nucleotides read TGTGCCAGCACCCGGGACAGGTGCGCAGATACGCAGTATTTT. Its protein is CASTRDRCADTQYF.

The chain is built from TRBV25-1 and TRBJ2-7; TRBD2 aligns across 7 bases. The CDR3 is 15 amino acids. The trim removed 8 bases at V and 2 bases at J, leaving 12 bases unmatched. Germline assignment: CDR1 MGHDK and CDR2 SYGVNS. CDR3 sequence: CASRQHSGQAYEQYF. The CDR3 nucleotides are TGTGCCAGCCGTCAACATAGCGGGCAGGCCTACGAGCAGTACTTC.

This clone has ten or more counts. The CDR3 reads CASSSLLRKTQYF. For the CDR3, the DNA is TGTGCCAGCAGCTCGCTTCTACGGAAGACGCAGTATTTT. This rearrangement joins TRBV7-8 to TRBJ2-3; D not certain. Trimming pared 4 bases from V and 9 bases from J, leaving 14 bases between. The V gene's germline CDR1 is SGHVS and CDR2 FQNEAQ. The CDR3 covers 13 residues.

CDR3 nucleotide sequence: TGCGCCAGCAGCCTCGGGACAGGGGCAAGCAATGAGCAGTTCTTC. Residues: CASSLGTGASNEQFF. The chain carries TRBV5-1 and TRBJ2-1, with 10 bases matching TRBD1. The germline V gene has CDR1 SGHRS and CDR2 YFSETQ. J lost 6 bases, V lost 4 bases, and 7 bases had no gene match. There are 15 residues in the CDR3.

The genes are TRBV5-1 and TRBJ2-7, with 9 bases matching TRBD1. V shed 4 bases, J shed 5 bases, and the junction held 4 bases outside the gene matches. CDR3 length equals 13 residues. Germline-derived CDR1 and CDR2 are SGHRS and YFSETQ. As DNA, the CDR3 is TGCGCCAGCAGCGGACAGGGGACCGACGAGCAGTACTTC. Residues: CASSGQGTDEQYF.

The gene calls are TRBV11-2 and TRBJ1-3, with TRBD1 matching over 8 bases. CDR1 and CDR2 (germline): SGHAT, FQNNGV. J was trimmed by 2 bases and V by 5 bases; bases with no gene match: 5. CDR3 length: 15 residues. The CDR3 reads CASSTDRGAGNTIYF. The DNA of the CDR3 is TGTGCCAGCAGCACCGACAGGGGTGCTGGAAACACCATATATTTT.

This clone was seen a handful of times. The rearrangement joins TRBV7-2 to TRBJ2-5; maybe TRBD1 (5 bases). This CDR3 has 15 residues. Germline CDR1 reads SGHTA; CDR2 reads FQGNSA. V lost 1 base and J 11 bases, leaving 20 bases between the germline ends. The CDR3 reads CASSLEAGPPGEQYF. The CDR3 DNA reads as TGTGCCAGCAGCTTAGAGGCAGGGCCCCCGGGTGAGCAGTACTTC.

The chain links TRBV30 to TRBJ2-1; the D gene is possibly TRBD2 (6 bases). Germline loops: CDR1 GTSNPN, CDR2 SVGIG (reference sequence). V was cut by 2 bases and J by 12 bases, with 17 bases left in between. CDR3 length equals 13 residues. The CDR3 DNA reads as TGTGCCTGGAGTAGGGATCGCGGGAAGGGGCAGTTCTTC. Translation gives CAWSRDRGKGQFF.

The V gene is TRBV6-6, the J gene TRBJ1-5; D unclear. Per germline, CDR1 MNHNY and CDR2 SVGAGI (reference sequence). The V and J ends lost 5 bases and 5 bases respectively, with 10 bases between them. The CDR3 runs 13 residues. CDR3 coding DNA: TGTGCCAGCAGTGTCTCCCGATATCAGCCCCAGCATTTT. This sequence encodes CASSVSRYQPQHF.

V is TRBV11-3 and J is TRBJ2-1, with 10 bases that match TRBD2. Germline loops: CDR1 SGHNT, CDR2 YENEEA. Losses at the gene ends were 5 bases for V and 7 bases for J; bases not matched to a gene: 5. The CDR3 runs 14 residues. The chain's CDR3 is CASSVTSGWNEQFF. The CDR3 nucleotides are TGTGCCAGCAGCGTGACTAGCGGGTGGAATGAGCAGTTCTTC.